This record covers a single T cell receptor (beta chain). Its antigen remains unidentified. Exclusion criteria comprised uncontrolled infection, other autoimmune disease, pregnancy or lactation. The data derive from a study of T cells in Graves' hyperthyroidism and ophthalmopathy. General study points: The model anticipated ophthalmopathy a median about six months pre-onset.

Germline trimming cut 2 bases from V and 7 bases from J; bases unmatched to any gene: 3. Germline values: CDR1 SGHTA, CDR2 FQGNSA. The CDR3 length is 13 residues. TCR beta CDR3 region amplification was performed from RNA transcripts. The TCR CDR3 was amplified in a first-round RT-PCR using the HTBI primer set. TCRdb passed the multiplex PCR reads through MiXCR, listing each CDR3 protein once. The sample has about 580,000 distinct CDR3 sequences, just over 45% seen once. The sample was peripheral blood or thyroid tissue (not recorded which). V gene TRBV7-2 combines with J gene TRBJ1-1; TRBD1 matches 8 bases. The receptor was isolated from a woman in her late teens or twenties with Graves' hyperthyroidism. CDR3 sequence (DNA): TGTGCCAGCAGCTTACGAGACAGGGGTGAAGCTTTCTTT. It yields the protein CASSLRDRGEAFF.